The following is a TCR beta chain sequence with its context. This CDR3 contains 16 residues. Germline CDR1 is SGHTA and CDR2 is FQGNSA. The ends lost 5 bases at V and 3 bases at J; junction bases unmatched: 7. The data were obtained in a study of cytomegalovirus exposure and HLA in healthy donors. With 60 Vbeta and 13 Jbeta primers, the PCR was carried out. Data came from immunoSEQ multiplex PCR; TCRdb stores just in-frame clones and leaves some out. The profile shows some 150,000 clones, roughly 80% of them singletons. The V call is TRBV7-2, the J call TRBJ2-1, with 10 bases that match TRBD2. Specimen: PBMCs. The clonotype originates from a male donor in good health and CMV-seronegative. CDR3 loop: CASSQIAGGFYNEQFF. CDR3 in DNA: TGTGCCAGCAGCCAAATAGCGGGAGGATTCTACAATGAGCAGTTCTTC. The full variable domain, in which reference TRBV7-2 and TRBJ2-1 provide the parts outside the CDR3, is GAGVSQSPSNKVTEKGKDVELRCDPISGHTALYWYRQSLGQGLEFLIYFQGNSAPDKSGLPSDRFSAERTGGSVSTLTIQRTQQEDSAVYLCASSQIAGGFYNEQFFGPGTRLTVL.